The T cell receptor beta chain described here comes from a study of CD8 T cells in ankylosing spondylitis. This clonotype has a count of ten or more. Its antigen remains unknown. The study's findings and limits: Those disease-linked clones were CD8+; they were also relatively rare in peripheral blood. In ankylosing spondylitis patients, matched synovial fluid reportedly showed significant enrichment of disease-linked clones.

This CDR3 comprises 14 residues. The ends were cut back, 2 bases at V and 0 bases at J, with 7 bases in the middle. Germline CDR1 SQVTM, CDR2 ANQGSEA. The authors made TCR beta libraries by quantitative 5'-RACE with molecular barcodes. TCRdb passed the 5' RACE reads through MiXCR, listing each CDR3 protein once. The sample consists of some 130,000 distinct CDR3 sequences, about 7% of them appearing once. Sequences were obtained from blood, either unsorted or a sorted T cell fraction (not recorded which). The clonotype originates from a female donor with ankylosing spondylitis or in good health (not recorded which). The J gene is TRBJ2-2, the V gene TRBV29-1, with D tentatively TRBD2 (5 bases). In nucleotides, the CDR3 is TGCAGCGTTGAACGGGGTTCGAACACCGGGGAGCTGTTTTTT. This sequence encodes CSVERGSNTGELFF.